The present T cell receptor (beta chain) was sequenced within a study of cytomegalovirus exposure and HLA in healthy donors. In the study overall: Falling in the Caucasian-associated ancestry cluster were roughly 86% of some 400 genotyped donors. Findings of the study overall: Most TCR sequences were uncommon, yet certain public TCRs appeared in many donors. Several of the most significant clusters appeared linked to common viral pathogens, based on a later analysis.

The primer mix had 60 Vbeta and 13 Jbeta primers. Profiled with immunoSEQ multiplex PCR; TCRdb holds only in-frame clones, not every one. Here the sample spans more than 85,000 clones, under 80% being singletons. CDR3 length equals 15 residues. The germline CDR1 and CDR2 sequences are SNHLY and FYNNEI. Details on this clone: What it binds is not known.

This TCR was sampled from a woman younger than 30 in good health and CMV-seropositive. The material sequenced was PBMCs. V gene TRBV2 combines with J gene TRBJ2-5; 8 bases are shared with TRBD2. The J call is in doubt because the DNA end fits TRBJ2-7 better. CDR3 in amino acids: CASSGAGVNSYEQYF. CDR3 DNA: TGTGCCAGCAGTGGAGCGGGAGTTAACTCCTACGAGCAGTACTTC.